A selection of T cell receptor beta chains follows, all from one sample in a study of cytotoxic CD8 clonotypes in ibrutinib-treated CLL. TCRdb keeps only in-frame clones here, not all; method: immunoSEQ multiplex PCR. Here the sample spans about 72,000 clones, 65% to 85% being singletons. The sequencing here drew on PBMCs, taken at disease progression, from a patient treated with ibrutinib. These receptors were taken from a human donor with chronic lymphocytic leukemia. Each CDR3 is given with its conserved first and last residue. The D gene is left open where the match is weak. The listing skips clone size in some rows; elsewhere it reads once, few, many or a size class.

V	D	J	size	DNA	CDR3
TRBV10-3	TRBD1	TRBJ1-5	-	TGTGCCGCAGGGGGCGGTCAGCCCCAGCATTTT	CAAGGGQPQHF
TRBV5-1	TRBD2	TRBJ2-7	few	TGCGCCAGCAGCTTGTACGTTACTAGCGGGAGGCCCTACGAGCAGTACTTC	CASSLYVTSGRPYEQYF
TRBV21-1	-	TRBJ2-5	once	TGTGCCAGCAGCAAAGCGCTTTGGGGACTAGGAGAGACCCAGTACTTC	CASSKALWGLGETQYF
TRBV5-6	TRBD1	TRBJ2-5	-	TGTGCCAGCAGCGTGACAGGGGTCGGGAGAGAGACCCAGTACTTC	CASSVTGVGRETQYF
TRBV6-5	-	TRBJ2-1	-	TGTGCCAGCAGTTACGGGTACAATGAGCAGTTCTTC	CASSYGYNEQFF
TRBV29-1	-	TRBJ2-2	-	TGCAGCGCGGGGGACCGCCTGAACACCGGGGAGCTGTTTTTT	CSAGDRLNTGELFF
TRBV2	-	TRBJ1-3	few	TGTGCCAGCAGTGACGGGGGAACTGGAAACACCATATATTTT	CASSDGGTGNTIYF
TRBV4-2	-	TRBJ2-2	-	TGTGCCAGCAGCCAAGACACGGGGGTGCCCGGGGAGCTGTTTTTT	CASSQDTGVPGELFF
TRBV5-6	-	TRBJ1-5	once	TGTGCCAGCAGCCCGGATTGTCCCCCCCATAGCAATCAGCCCCAGCATTTT	CASSPDCPPHSNQPQHF
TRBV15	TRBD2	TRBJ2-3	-	TGTGCCACCAGCAGTCATCTAGCGGGAGGGACAGATACGCAGTATTTT	CATSSHLAGGTDTQYF
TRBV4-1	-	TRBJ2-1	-	TGCGCCAGCAGCCAAGGGAAACAGGCGGCGAGGTACAATGAGCAGTTCTTC	CASSQGKQAARYNEQFF
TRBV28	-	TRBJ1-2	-	TGTGCCTCCATCCTCTTGGCGTTTCTTGGTGGCTACACCTTC	CASILLAFLGGYTF
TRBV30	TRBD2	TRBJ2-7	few	TGTGCCTGGAGTGTAGCGGGAGGGAGCGAGCAGTACTTC	CAWSVAGGSEQYF
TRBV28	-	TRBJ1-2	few	TGTGCCAGCAACGGACCTGGGTCTGTTAACTATGGCTACACCTTC	CASNGPGSVNYGYTF
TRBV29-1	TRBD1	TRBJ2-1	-	TGCAGCGTTGAAGATCAAGGGACAGGGCGTAAGCAGTTCTTC	CSVEDQGTGRKQFF
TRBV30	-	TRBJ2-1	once	TGTGCCTGGAGTGTTGCTAATGAGCAGTTCTTC	CAWSVANEQFF
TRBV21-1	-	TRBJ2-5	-	TGTGCCAGCAGGATAGCGGGGAGTAAGGAGACCCAGTACTTC	CASRIAGSKETQYF
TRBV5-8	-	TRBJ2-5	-	TGTGCCAGCAGCTTGGTGGGGACCCAGTACTTC	CASSLVGTQYF
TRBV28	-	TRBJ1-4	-	TGTGCCAGCAGTCCGCCGGGGGTCGGGGATGAAAAACTGTTTTTT	CASSPPGVGDEKLFF
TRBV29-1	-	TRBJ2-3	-	TGCAGCGTCCGGAGGGGAGCGGTCACAGATACGCAGTATTTT	CSVRRGAVTDTQYF
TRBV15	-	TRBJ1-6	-	TGTGCCACCAGCAGAACAGGGAAATATAATTCACCCCTCCACTTT	CATSRTGKYNSPLHF
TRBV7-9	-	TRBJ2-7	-	TGTGCCAGCAGCCCTTGGGGCGAGCAGTACTTC	CASSPWGEQYF
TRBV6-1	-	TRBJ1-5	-	TGTGCCAGCAGTGATCCCTCGGGGGCTAGCAATCAGCCCCAGCATTTT	CASSDPSGASNQPQHF
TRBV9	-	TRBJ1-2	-	TGTGCCAGCAGCGTATTTGGGGGATTGGGCTACACCTTC	CASSVFGGLGYTF